The present T cell receptor beta chain was sequenced within a study of CD8+ T cells in alopecia areata listed by TCRdb under 2018. Turning to the overall study: Treated patients were enrolled in an open-label pilot trial of oral tofacitinib at 5 to 10 mg twice daily for moderate-to-severe alopecia areata. Patients received tofacitinib for 6 to 18 months and were then followed off drug for 6 months to check for delayed response and recurrence. For the treated patients, the SALT score, which quantifies what percentage of scalp surface area is affected, served as the measure of disease severity. To study T cell clonal expansion in alopecia areata, the researchers applied high-throughput TCRbeta sequencing to both the C3H/HeJ mouse model and human patients. Human TCRbeta sequencing covered scalp tissue and sorted CD4+ and CD8+ peripheral blood T cells from patchy and totalis/universalis alopecia areata patients and healthy controls. Biopsies were taken from tofacitinib-treated patients at baseline and again at 4 and 24 weeks into treatment, and several of those patients also had a later scalp biopsy. Scalp clonality was compared across normal scalp (n=4), patchy alopecia areata scalp (n=8), and alopecia totalis/universalis scalp (n=8). RNA was obtained with the PAXgene miRNA kit for fixed scalp, the miRNeasy kit for PBMCs, and the RNeasy kit for mouse skin. TCRbeta CDR3 regions were amplified by immunoSEQ multiplex PCR using 35 Vbeta forward and 13 Jbeta reverse primers. Findings and caveats that apply to the study as a whole: Scalp clonality and the number of expanded CD8+ clones among the top 100 scalp clones were significantly decreased by tofacitinib. Many expanded lesional clones were found to persist in scalp and blood during tofacitinib treatment, and relapse after treatment cessation may be partly explained by this persistence. Lesional scalp, especially in alopecia totalis/universalis, showed higher clonality and more expanded CD8+ clones than normal scalp, suggesting antigenic drive. Because the treated cohort was small and included a single nonresponder, larger studies are needed to assess links between baseline CD8+ expansion and response. Scalp TCR repertoire analysis is complicated because resident alphabeta T cells in normal human skin are also sequenced, whereas mouse skin is dominated by gammadelta T cells. Shared TCR sequences between patients were less evident than in mice, which may be partly attributable to HLA diversity in the patient population.

The time point tag for this specimen amounts to: around 28 days on oral tofacitinib. According to the study, the label for this sample's treatment or condition signals: oral pan-JAK inhibitor, 5-10 mg twice daily. Peripheral blood and lesional scalp punch biopsies were obtained from patients with alopecia areata. PBMCs were isolated by density centrifugation and stained for CD3, CD4 and CD8, and CD4+ and CD8+ T cells were sorted on a FACSAria. Library method: the immunoSEQ multiplex PCR assay. For TCR sequencing, RNA was extracted from every sample and reverse transcribed into cDNA to serve as template. First-strand cDNA was synthesized with SuperScript III using a 2:1 mix of oligo-dT and random hexamers. A synthetic immune receptor repertoire was used to assess amplification bias, and residual bias was removed computationally. The paper's data handling went like this. Raw reads were preprocessed to remove errors, and CDR3 was defined by IMGT conventions from the conserved cysteine to phenylalanine. Clonality was computed by normalizing Shannon entropy by log2 of the number of productive unique TCRs and subtracting the result from 1. CD4 or CD8 identity of scalp clones was inferred by cross-referencing scalp TCRbeta sequences with sorted blood CD4 and CD8 repertoires. TCRdb retrieved this table from immuneACCESS and kept in-frame rearrangements only. Not all clones are present; in checked studies, unresolved V genes account for under half, and no reason is known for the remainder. The D gene and trimming were derived from the DNA, and the V and J assignments and clone size from that table. The sample yields about 120,000 clones; 60% to 65% were counted once. The ten largest clones add up to more than 5.5% of the sample.

Regarding this clone: Its antigen remains unidentified. One base away there is no much larger clone; base qualities are not given.

The CDR3 starts with the cysteine, ends with the phenylalanine, and has 14 residues. The read is trimmed to its CDR3 DNA, 42 bases read in frame from base 1. Looking up the germline V gene (reference sequence) yields CDR1 MNHEY and CDR2 SMNVEV. V sheds 0 bases and J sheds 3 bases, leaving 8 bases between their ends. This sequence originates from a human donor with alopecia areata. The sequences come from CD4+ T cells sorted from blood, collected at week 4, from a patient treated with tofacitinib. In this chain, TRBV27 is recombined with TRBJ2-5; a tentative D match to TRBD1 spans 5 bases. The nucleotides read TGTGCCAGCAGTTTATCCGCCAGGGAAGAGACCCAGTACTTC. It translates as CASSLSAREETQYF.